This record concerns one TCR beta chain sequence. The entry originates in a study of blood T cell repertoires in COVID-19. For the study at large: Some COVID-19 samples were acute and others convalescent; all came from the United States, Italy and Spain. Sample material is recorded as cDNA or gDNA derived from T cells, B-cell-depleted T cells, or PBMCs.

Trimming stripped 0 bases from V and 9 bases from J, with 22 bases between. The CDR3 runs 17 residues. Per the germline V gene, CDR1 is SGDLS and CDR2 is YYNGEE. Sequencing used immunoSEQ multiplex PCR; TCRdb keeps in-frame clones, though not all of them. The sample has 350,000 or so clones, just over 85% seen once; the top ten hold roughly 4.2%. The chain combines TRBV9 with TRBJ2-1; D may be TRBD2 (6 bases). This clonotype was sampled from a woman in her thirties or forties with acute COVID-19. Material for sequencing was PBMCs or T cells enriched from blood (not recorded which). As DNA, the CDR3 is TGTGCCAGCAGCGTAGTCGGTAGGGTATGCGGGGTTTGTGAGCAGTTCTTC. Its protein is CASSVVGRVCGVCEQFF.